This T cell receptor beta chain was captured by sequencing in a study of response to subunit inactivated influenza vaccine. TCRdb reprocessed the RT-PCR reads via MiXCR and lists one record per CDR3 protein. In the table there are about 700,000 distinct CDR3 sequences, approximately 15% of which are singletons. The sequences come from PBMCs from blood, collected around two weeks before vaccination. The source of this sequence is a man aged 50-59 years who received an inactivated influenza vaccine.

This CDR3 is CASSPADRYYNEQFF. In nucleotides, the CDR3 is TGTGCCAGCTCACCTGCGGACAGGTACTACAATGAGCAGTTCTTC. The chain carries TRBV18 and TRBJ2-1; 7 bases line up with TRBD1. Germline V lookup: CDR1 KGHSH, CDR2 LQKENI. The CDR3 is made up of 15 amino acids. The ends lost 3 bases at V and 3 bases at J; junction bases unmatched: 5.